This T cell receptor (beta chain) was sequenced during a study of breast tumors, draining lymph nodes, adjacent tissues. The lymph nodes were axillary draining lymph nodes from breast cancer patients. In its sample, this clonotype was seen many times. TCRdb re-derived calls from the multiplex PCR reads in MiXCR, one entry per CDR3 protein. This sample yields 190,000 or so distinct CDR3 sequences, of which roughly 31% are seen a single time; over 4% belongs to the top ten. V was pared by 3 bases and J by 2 bases, with 4 bases of the junction left unmatched. The CDR3 contains 14 residues. CDR1 is MGHDK, CDR2 SYGVNS, per germline.

The sample consisted of axillary lymph node tissue. The chain joins TRBV25-1 to TRBJ2-7; 7 bases are a match to TRBD1. This TCR was sampled from a female donor with breast cancer. Some clones in this sample may be carry-over from other donors' samples. CDR3 sequence (DNA): TGTGCCAGCAGTGACGACAGGGTCCCCTACGAGCAGTACTTC. It translates to CASSDDRVPYEQYF.